A selection of T cell receptor beta chains follows, all from one sample in a study of CD8 T cells in Susac syndrome. One entry per CDR3 protein results from TCRdb running MiXCR on the immunoSEQ multiplex PCR reads. The top ten clones hold approximately 0.075% of a sample with 150,000 to 200,000 distinct CDR3 sequences, 92% of them seen once. Input material: CD4+ T cells from PBMCs. These receptors all stem from a human donor in good health. CDR3s include the opening cysteine and the closing phenylalanine or tryptophan. The order of the fields is V gene, D gene, clone size, J gene, CDR3 protein. A D gene is named only where the DNA matches it firmly. Part of the rows lack a size; the others show once, few, many or a class for expanded clones.

TRBV28	-	-	TRBJ2-5	CASSWSFGETQYF
TRBV5-1	TRBD1	-	TRBJ2-2	CASLETGGSTGELFF
TRBV6-2/TRBV6-3	-	-	TRBJ2-5	CASSYGSHHQETQYF
TRBV5-4	-	-	TRBJ2-1	CASSPSGTPSNEQFF
TRBV2	-	-	TRBJ2-5	CASSEFGGQQETQYF
TRBV29-1	TRBD2	-	TRBJ2-2	CSVGDPAGAGELFF
TRBV12-3/TRBV12-4	TRBD2	-	TRBJ2-1	CASSPSGRRYNEQFF
TRBV6-2/TRBV6-3	-	-	TRBJ2-2	CASNEPTGQELFF
TRBV5-1	-	-	TRBJ1-1	CASSLETAGVNTEAFF
TRBV5-1	-	-	TRBJ1-1	CASSTAIGTENTEAFF
TRBV5-6	TRBD2	once	TRBJ2-5	CASRKRGASQETQYF
TRBV11-2	-	-	TRBJ2-7	CASSFWDYEQYF
TRBV6-2/TRBV6-3	-	-	TRBJ2-7	CASSYPTHEQYF
TRBV30	-	-	TRBJ2-2	CAWSVLRNTGELFF
TRBV12-3/TRBV12-4	-	-	TRBJ2-5	CANSLRAGQETQYF
TRBV20-1	-	-	TRBJ1-5	CSAQGGGNQPQHF
TRBV3-1	-	-	TRBJ2-3	CASSQGGSLTDTQYF
TRBV29-1	-	-	TRBJ2-1	CSTRPTANEQFF
TRBV5-1	TRBD1	-	TRBJ2-1	CASSASRGLEQFF
TRBV3-1	-	-	TRBJ2-3	CASSPQGRDTQYF
TRBV11-2	-	-	TRBJ1-1	CASRAQANTEAFF
TRBV19	TRBD1	few	TRBJ2-2	CASSTRQGATGELFF
TRBV10-3	-	-	TRBJ1-1	CAIRAGPGEAFF
TRBV12-3/TRBV12-4	TRBD1	-	TRBJ2-3	CASTQRVGGLVDTQYF
TRBV6-2/TRBV6-3	TRBD1	-	TRBJ2-1	CASSRQGASSYNEQFF
TRBV12-3/TRBV12-4	TRBD1	-	TRBJ1-1	CASSFRQGDTEAFF
TRBV28	-	-	TRBJ2-3	CASSLSDADTQYF
TRBV6-5	-	-	TRBJ2-2	CASSFFGAGTNTGELFF
TRBV7-2	TRBD2	once	TRBJ2-4	CASSPGRGGHIQYF
TRBV6-6	-	-	TRBJ1-2	CASSYQSNYGYTF
TRBV7-3	-	-	TRBJ2-3	CASSDGKFTDTQYF
TRBV24-1	-	-	TRBJ2-1	CATSDYDSSYNEQFF
TRBV6-2/TRBV6-3	-	-	TRBJ2-7	CASRDLWQYEQYF
TRBV20-1	TRBD1	-	TRBJ1-4	CRVGQGSEKLFF
TRBV7-2	TRBD1	-	TRBJ1-5	CASSAGQGLAQPQHF
TRBV13	-	-	TRBJ2-2	CASSSTEIAQNTGELFF
TRBV9	-	-	TRBJ1-2	CASSPPIGVTEEGYTF
TRBV4-1	-	-	TRBJ1-3	CASSQDFTASSGNTIYF
TRBV6-5	-	-	TRBJ2-5	CASSYIHGETQYF
TRBV4-1	-	-	TRBJ2-3	CASSQDQGLASTDTQYF
TRBV7-3	-	-	TRBJ1-1	CASSLLGTDNTEAFF
TRBV6-2/TRBV6-3	-	once	TRBJ2-5	CASSYRLATETQYF
TRBV20-1	TRBD1	-	TRBJ1-4	CSAIPGTGKEKLFF
TRBV3-1	-	-	TRBJ1-1	CASSNGENTEAFF
TRBV6-2/TRBV6-3	TRBD1	-	TRBJ1-1	CASSSQGTEAFF
TRBV24-1	TRBD1	-	TRBJ2-3	CATSEDRWSTDTQYF
TRBV24-1	-	-	TRBJ1-5	CATSARLEQPQHF
TRBV20-1	-	-	TRBJ2-7	CSAQGGGKQYF
TRBV7-8	-	-	TRBJ1-1	CATREQGGNTEAFF
TRBV2	-	-	TRBJ1-6	CASSEDRVNSPLHF
TRBV10-2	-	-	TRBJ1-1	CASSEGWGMNTEAFF
TRBV3-1	-	-	TRBJ2-3	CASSQEFADSQYF
TRBV5-1	-	-	TRBJ1-2	CASSGEALNYGYTF
TRBV20-1	-	-	TRBJ2-3	CSAIPEDTQYF
TRBV12-3/TRBV12-4	-	-	TRBJ1-1	CASSLDSNTEAFF